Below are 25 T cell receptor beta chains sequenced from a single sample in a study of shared clonotypes between healthy human individuals. Clones were sequenced by immunoSEQ multiplex PCR, and TCRdb holds only the in-frame ones, with some missing. This sample has some 470,000 clones, with 75% to 85% found just once. Sequenced: PBMCs. All receptors derive from a woman in her thirties or forties in good health. Some clones in this sample may be carry-over from other donors' samples.

The genes are TRBV13 and TRBJ2-1; tentatively, D is TRBD2 (6 bases). The CDR3 extends over 17 amino acids. The V gene's germline CDR1 is PRHDT and CDR2 FYEKMQ (reference sequence). V lost 0 bases, J lost 5 bases, and 17 bases lay in between. The CDR3 coding sequence is TGTGCCAGCAGCTTAGGCCGGTGGGGGGATGTAAACAATGAGCAGTTCTTC. Translation: CASSLGRWGDVNNEQFF.

The chain carries TRBV5-4 and TRBJ2-1; TRBD2 matches at 9 bases. Looked up from germline, CDR1 is SGHNT and CDR2 is YYREEE (reference sequence). The CDR3 covers 16 residues. Unmatched junction bases numbered 6, after V lost 1 base and J lost 4 bases. The CDR3 DNA sequence: TGTGCCAGCAGCTTGAGCATAGCGGGGGCATACAATGAGCAGTTCTTC. Protein: CASSLSIAGAYNEQFF.

The chain couples TRBV18 to TRBJ2-5; D call uncertain. The CDR3 has 16 residues. The germline gives CDR1 KGHSH, CDR2 LQKENI. Trimming stripped 2 bases from V and 0 bases from J, with 13 bases between. The CDR3 sequence is CASSPDLAGYQETQYF. The CDR3 DNA reads TGTGCCAGCTCACCAGACCTGGCAGGCTACCAAGAGACCCAGTACTTC.

This clone was detected once. This chain links TRBV28 with TRBJ2-7; D is perhaps TRBD1 (5 bases). Germline-derived CDR1 and CDR2 are MDHEN and SYDVKM. Trimming took 7 bases from V and 3 from J, leaving 10 bases between them. This CDR3 is built from 12 residues. CDR3: CASTAGRYEQYF. The CDR3 DNA follows: TGTGCCAGCACCGCAGGGCGCTACGAGCAGTACTTC.

This sequence joins TRBV18 and TRBJ2-7, with 11 positions matching TRBD1. V shed 5 bases and J 6 bases; nucleotides not matched to a gene: 6. The CDR3 is 14 residues long. Germline V gives CDR1 KGHSH, CDR2 LQKENI. Here the CDR3 reads CASSGQGARGEQYF. CDR3 nucleotide sequence: TGTGCCAGCTCAGGACAGGGGGCGAGAGGCGAGCAGTACTTC.

The V and J genes are TRBV18 and TRBJ2-1; 11 nucleotides agree with TRBD2. Looked up from germline, CDR1 is KGHSH and CDR2 is LQKENI. The CDR3 contains 14 residues. V lost 3 bases and J lost 8; bases outside the gene matches: 3. CDR3 region: CASSPTSGTDEQFF. The CDR3 DNA is TGTGCCAGCTCACCGACTAGCGGGACCGATGAGCAGTTCTTC.

The chain carries TRBV9 and TRBJ2-1; tentatively, D is TRBD2 (5 bases). Trimming took 0 bases from V and 5 from J, leaving 9 bases between them. Germline CDR1 SGDLS, CDR2 YYNGEE. CDR3 length equals 14 residues. Here the CDR3 DNA reads TGTGCCAGCAGCGTAGGAGGAGCGGACAATGAGCAGTTCTTC. This encodes CASSVGGADNEQFF.

The V call is TRBV7-2, the J call TRBJ1-1, with 8 bases fitting TRBD1. The CDR3 spans 15 residues. With V trimmed by 5 bases and J by 4 bases, 9 bases remained unmatched. The germline gives CDR1 SGHTA, CDR2 FQGNSA. This CDR3 reads CASSIQGAGITEAFF. The CDR3 nucleotides are TGTGCCAGCAGCATTCAGGGGGCGGGAATCACTGAAGCTTTCTTT.

The CDR3 bases are TGTGCCAGCAGGGGGACAGTGGATACGCAGTATTTT. Amino acid sequence: CASRGTVDTQYF. This rearrangement joins TRBV7-9 to TRBJ2-3; 7 bases line up with TRBD1. The CDR3 sequence is 12 residues long. With 6 bases clipped from V and 6 bases from J, the junction kept 3 bases outside the gene matches. Germline-derived CDR1 and CDR2 are SEHNR and FQNEAQ (reference sequence).

The V and J genes are TRBV5-1 and TRBJ2-7; 12 bases are a match to TRBD1. With 0 bases clipped from V and 5 bases from J, the junction kept 3 bases outside the gene matches. CDR1 is SGHRS and CDR2 is YFSETQ in the germline V gene. The CDR3 runs to 15 residues. The CDR3 spells CASSLGGTGGNEQYF. CDR3 in DNA: TGCGCCAGCAGCTTGGGAGGGACAGGGGGCAACGAGCAGTACTTC.

Here the CDR3 DNA reads TGTGCCTGGAGTCGAAGGGGGTCCCCCTACGAGCAGTACTTC. The encoded protein is CAWSRRGSPYEQYF. The chain has TRBV30 and TRBJ2-7; D possibly corresponds to TRBD1 (6 bases). V was clipped by 2 bases and J by 2 bases, with 13 bases between them. Germline V gene lookup returns CDR1 GTSNPN and CDR2 SVGIG (reference sequence). The CDR3 has 14 amino acids.

Comment on this clone: The identical CDR3 is also encoded by other nucleotide sequences in the sample. The chain joins TRBV2 to TRBJ2-6, with no clear D. The V gene lost 5 bases and the J gene lost 0 bases, with 5 bases spanning the gap. CDR3 size: 14 residues. CDR1 and CDR2 (germline): SNHLY, FYNNEI. DNA for the CDR3: TGTGCCAGCAGTAGTATCTCTGGGGCCAACGTCCTGACTTTC. Its translation: CASSSISGANVLTF.

This clone was detected only a few times. The gene calls are TRBV5-1 and TRBJ1-4; no clear D. The CDR3 loop spans 15 amino acids. The V gene's germline CDR1 is SGHRS and CDR2 YFSETQ. The V and J ends lost 0 bases and 0 bases respectively, with 6 bases between them. The DNA of the CDR3 is TGCGCCAGCAGCTTGGGAACCCCAACTAATGAAAAACTGTTTTTT. Translation: CASSLGTPTNEKLFF.

The V call is TRBV19, the J call TRBJ1-1, with D hard to call. CDR3 size: 14 residues. Germline CDR1 LNHDA, CDR2 SQIVND (reference sequence). Trimming took 5 bases from V and 4 from J, leaving 14 bases between them. Here the CDR3 reads CASSRTSSGTEAFF. The CDR3 region has the DNA TGTGCCAGTAGTCGCACATCTTCGGGCACTGAAGCTTTCTTT.

The rearrangement uses TRBV5-1 and TRBJ2-1; D perhaps matches TRBD1 (5 bases). Trimming cost V 0 bases and J 6 bases, with 10 bases left between them. CDR1 is SGHRS and CDR2 is YFSETQ in the germline V gene. CDR3 length: 14 residues. The CDR3 spells CASSLATGGNEQFF. CDR3 nucleotides: TGCGCCAGCAGCTTGGCCACAGGCGGCAATGAGCAGTTCTTC.

The chain employs TRBV28 and TRBJ1-2; TRBD1 is a possible D gene (5 bases). Looked up from germline, CDR1 is MDHEN and CDR2 is SYDVKM. This CDR3 region has 21 residues. Trimming removed 8 bases from V and 4 bases from J, with 38 bases in between. The CDR3 DNA reads TGTGCCAGCTCTACTAACCGGAATATTGACAGACCGGGAACAAGACTCTATGGCTACACCTTC. This codes for CASSTNRNIDRPGTRLYGYTF.

This clone was detected only once. The CDR3 coding sequence is TGTGCCACCAGCGAGGACAGGGGGCTTGGTGAGCAGTTCTTC. It translates to CATSEDRGLGEQFF. The chain joins TRBV15 to TRBJ2-1; 11 positions match TRBD1. J was trimmed by 9 bases and V by 5 bases; bases with no gene match: 6. Germline values: CDR1 LNHNV, CDR2 YYDKDF (reference sequence). This CDR3 is built from 14 residues. The full variable domain, in which reference TRBV15 and TRBJ2-1 provide the parts outside the CDR3, is DAMVIQNPRYQVTQFGKPVTLSCSQTLNHNVMYWYQQKSSQAPKLLFHYYDKDFNNEADTPDNFQSRRPNTSFCFLDIRSPGLGDTAMYLCATSEDRGLGEQFFGPGTRLTVL.

A few counts support this clone. The chain carries TRBV18 and TRBJ2-7; D call uncertain. Germline lookup yields CDR1 KGHSH and CDR2 LQKENI. Trimming shortened V by 0 bases and J by 0 bases, and 15 bases separated the two germline ends. The CDR3 is 17 amino acids. Here the CDR3 reads CASSPPSAEPSSYEQYF. CDR3 in DNA: TGTGCCAGCTCACCACCGTCCGCGGAGCCTAGCTCCTACGAGCAGTACTTC. Full variable domain (rest looked up from reference TRBV18 and TRBJ2-7): NAGVMQNPRHLVRRRGQEARLRCSPMKGHSHVYWYRQLPEEGLKFMVYLQKENIIDESGMPKERFSAEFPKEGPSILRIQQVVRGDSAAYFCASSPPSAEPSSYEQYFGPGTRLTVT.

This clone was seen a few times. This chain uses TRBV5-6 with TRBJ2-1, with D tentatively TRBD2 (5 bases). CDR1 is SGHDT and CDR2 is YYEEEE in the germline V gene. V was trimmed by 0 bases and J by 4 bases, leaving 14 bases between them. The CDR3 consists of 16 residues. In nucleotides, the CDR3 is TGTGCCAGCAGCTTGGGTTCTCTAGCAGCTTACAATGAGCAGTTCTTC. Its translation: CASSLGSLAAYNEQFF.

The chain links TRBV2 to TRBJ2-2; 8 positions match TRBD1. J lost 7 bases, V lost 7 bases, and 8 bases had no gene match. CDR1 and CDR2 (germline): SNHLY, FYNNEI. The CDR3 is made up of 14 amino acids. For the CDR3, the DNA is TGTGCCAGCAAGGCAGGGGGCTTGGTCGGGGAGCTGTTTTTT. Protein sequence: CASKAGGLVGELFF.

This clone was counted between two and nine times. For the CDR3, the DNA is TGTGCCAGCAGTTGGTCCCGGGACAGGGCCTACGAGCAGTACTTC. It yields the protein CASSWSRDRAYEQYF. This chain connects TRBV27 to TRBJ2-7; 9 nucleotides match TRBD1. The CDR3 contains 15 residues. J lost 2 bases, V lost 4 bases, and 6 bases had no gene match. Per germline, CDR1 MNHEY and CDR2 SMNVEV (reference sequence).

This clone has just a few counts. This rearrangement joins TRBV30 to TRBJ2-2; 10 nucleotides line up with TRBD2. V lost 4 bases and J lost 4; bases outside the gene matches: 3. This CDR3 contains 14 residues. CDR1 and CDR2 from the germline V gene are GTSNPN and SVGIG (reference sequence). CDR3 region: CAWTSGRSTGELFF. The CDR3 nucleotides read TGTGCCTGGACTAGCGGGAGATCCACCGGGGAGCTGTTTTTT.

The chain couples TRBV4-1 to TRBJ2-2; a possible D gene is TRBD2 (6 bases). This CDR3 is built from 17 residues. Trimming stripped 4 bases from V and 6 bases from J, with 21 bases between. From germline, CDR1 is MGHRA and CDR2 YSYEKL. The CDR3 nucleotides read TGCGCCAGCAGCCGTACCCGACTAGTTAGGGGACCCGGGGAGCTGTTTTTT. It specifies CASSRTRLVRGPGELFF.

The rearrangement uses TRBV18 and TRBJ1-3; D remains unclear. This CDR3 contains 15 residues. From germline, CDR1 is KGHSH and CDR2 LQKENI. The germline V and J ends were trimmed by 2 bases and 5 bases, with 13 bases remaining between them. The DNA for the CDR3 is TGTGCCAGCTCACCAATCCCCGAAGGCAGAAACACCATATATTTT. Encoded protein: CASSPIPEGRNTIYF.

The V call is TRBV27, the J call TRBJ1-5, with TRBD1 matching 10 bases. CDR1 and CDR2 (germline): MNHEY, SMNVEV (reference sequence). The CDR3 runs 14 residues. J lost 5 bases, V lost 3 bases, and 1 base had no gene match. CDR3 sequence: CASSLGQGYQPQHF. CDR3 nucleotide sequence: TGTGCCAGCAGTTTGGGACAGGGGTATCAGCCCCAGCATTTT.